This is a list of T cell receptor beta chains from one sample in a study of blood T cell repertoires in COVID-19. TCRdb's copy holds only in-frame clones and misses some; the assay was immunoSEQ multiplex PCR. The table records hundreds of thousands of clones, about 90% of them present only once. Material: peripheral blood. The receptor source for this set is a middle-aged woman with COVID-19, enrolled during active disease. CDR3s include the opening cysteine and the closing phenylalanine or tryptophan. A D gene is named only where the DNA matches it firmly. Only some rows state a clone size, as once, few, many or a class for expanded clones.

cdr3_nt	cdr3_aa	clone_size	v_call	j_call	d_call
TGTGCCTGGAGGGGGCTTCTGAACACTGAAGCTTTCTTT	CAWRGLLNTEAFF	NA	TRBV30	TRBJ1-1	NA
TGTGCCAGCAGCTTAGCTGGGACAGGGGTGGGCCGCTCACCCCTCCACTTT	CASSLAGTGVGRSPLHF	few	TRBV7-9	TRBJ1-6	TRBD1
TGTGCCAGCAGTTCGTATAGGGGTACCGGGGAGCTGTTTTTT	CASSSYRGTGELFF	once	TRBV28	TRBJ2-2	NA
TGTGCCAGCAGCCAAGGCCCAGGGATTCGGGAGACCCAGTACTTC	CASSQGPGIRETQYF	NA	TRBV4-2	TRBJ2-5	NA
TGTGCCAGCAGCTCAAGACTAGTCGTTAGCACAGATACGCAGTATTTT	CASSSRLVVSTDTQYF	NA	TRBV11-2	TRBJ2-3	NA
TGTGCCATCAGTGACAGGGGTAATTCACCCCTCCACTTT	CAISDRGNSPLHF	NA	TRBV10-3	TRBJ1-6	NA
TGTGCCAGCAGTGAATTGGTAGGGGGGGACACTGAAGCTTTCTTT	CASSELVGGDTEAFF	NA	TRBV25-1	TRBJ1-1	NA
TGTGCCAGCAGCCTCCAAGGGGAATACAATGAGCAGTTCTTC	CASSLQGEYNEQFF	NA	TRBV11-2	TRBJ2-1	NA
TGCGCCAGCAGCCAAGACAGCTATAATTCACCCCTCCACTTT	CASSQDSYNSPLHF	NA	TRBV4-1	TRBJ1-6	NA
TGTGCCAGCACTATGAATTCGGACAGCCTATATGGCTACACCTTC	CASTMNSDSLYGYTF	few	TRBV6-5	TRBJ1-2	NA
TGTGCCAGCAGTCCCCGACTAGCGGGAACAGATACGCAGTATTTT	CASSPRLAGTDTQYF	NA	TRBV28	TRBJ2-3	TRBD2
TGCGCCAGCAGCCAAGCCATCCGGGGGGGCGCGAACACCGGGGAGCTGTTTTTT	CASSQAIRGGANTGELFF	NA	TRBV4-3	TRBJ2-2	TRBD2
TGTGCCAGCAGTGACCAGACAGGGGCGAATTCACCCCTCCACTTT	CASSDQTGANSPLHF	NA	TRBV28	TRBJ1-6	TRBD1
TGTGCCAGCAGTGAGGGGCGGGGAACAGATACGCAGTATTTT	CASSEGRGTDTQYF	once	TRBV2	TRBJ2-3	NA
TGTGCCAGCAGTCTAGTATACACTGAAGCTTTCTTT	CASSLVYTEAFF	NA	TRBV28	TRBJ1-1	NA
TGCAGTGCTAGTGGGAGGGGTTCGTCCTACGAGCAGTACTTC	CSASGRGSSYEQYF	NA	TRBV20-1	TRBJ2-7	TRBD2
TGTGCCAGCAGTCCCCGGGGACAGGGGCGGTCTGGGGCCAACGTCCTGACTTTC	CASSPRGQGRSGANVLTF	once	TRBV6-6	TRBJ2-6	TRBD1
TGTGCCAGCAGCCCAGGGCAGGGGTTGGAGACCCAGTACTTC	CASSPGQGLETQYF	NA	TRBV5-8	TRBJ2-5	NA
TGTGCCAGCAGCTTAAGGGGCAGGGACACTGAAGCTTTCTTT	CASSLRGRDTEAFF	NA	TRBV7-3	TRBJ1-1	NA
TGCGCCAGCAGCCAAGATAGACTAGCGGGGGGAACAGATACGCAGTATTTT	CASSQDRLAGGTDTQYF	NA	TRBV4-1	TRBJ2-3	TRBD2
TGTGCCAGCAGCGAGAGAGGGAGGGCTTCTGGGGAGCTGTTTTTT	CASSERGRASGELFF	NA	TRBV7-2	TRBJ2-2	TRBD2
TGTGCCTGGGTTTCCCAATCTGTGAGAGGCTCACCCCTCCACTTT	CAWVSQSVRGSPLHF	NA	TRBV30	TRBJ1-6	NA
TGTGCCAGCAGCCTATGGACAGGGGGCACAGATACGCAGTATTTT	CASSLWTGGTDTQYF	NA	TRBV5-6	TRBJ2-3	TRBD1
TGTGCCAGCAGCCCCCAGGGACTAGCGGGAGGTGGTGAGCAGTTCTTC	CASSPQGLAGGGEQFF	NA	TRBV7-2	TRBJ2-1	TRBD2
TGCGCCAGCAGCAACGGGGTGAACACTGAAGCTTTCTTT	CASSNGVNTEAFF	NA	TRBV5-1	TRBJ1-1	NA
TGTGCCAGCAGCCCACGGATGGGCGCTGAAGCTTTCTTT	CASSPRMGAEAFF	NA	TRBV7-3	TRBJ1-1	NA
TGTGCCAGCAGTTCCAGGAGGCCAACTAATGAAAAACTGTTTTTT	CASSSRRPTNEKLFF	NA	TRBV6-2/TRBV6-3	TRBJ1-4	NA
TGTGCTAGCAGCTTAATCCTAAACACTGAAGCTTTCTTT	CASSLILNTEAFF	NA	TRBV7-7	TRBJ1-1	NA
TGCGCCAGCAGCTGGGGGACAGGGAGCAATCAGCCCCAGCATTTT	CASSWGTGSNQPQHF	NA	TRBV5-1	TRBJ1-5	TRBD1
TGTGCCAGCAGCCGGGGGAGTTACGGCTACACCTTC	CASSRGSYGYTF	NA	TRBV6-5	TRBJ1-2	NA
TGTGCCAGCGGAAAGGGCGACAGGGGGTTCAGGGGCTACACCTTC	CASGKGDRGFRGYTF	NA	TRBV27	TRBJ1-2	TRBD1
TGTGCCAGCAGCGTAGGAAGAGGATCGGGACAGGGAAAAGATTCACCCCTCCACTTT	CASSVGRGSGQGKDSPLHF	NA	TRBV9	TRBJ1-6	TRBD1
TGTGCCAGCTCCCTCGGTAGGCGGGGAGAGACCCAGTACTTC	CASSLGRRGETQYF	NA	TRBV18	TRBJ2-5	NA
TGCGCCAGCAGCTTGGACGGGGGTTTGAACACTGAAGCTTTCTTT	CASSLDGGLNTEAFF	NA	TRBV5-1	TRBJ1-1	NA
TGTGCCATCAGTGAGGGGGGACAGGGCGGCTATGGCTACACCTTC	CAISEGGQGGYGYTF	NA	TRBV10-3	TRBJ1-2	TRBD1
TGCGCCAGCAGCTTGGTAATGACTAGCGGGAGTGCCTTTACGGGGGAGCAGTACTTC	CASSLVMTSGSAFTGEQYF	NA	TRBV5-1	TRBJ2-7	TRBD2
TGTGCCAGCACCCACGATGGAGGGTACACAGATACGCAGTATTTT	CASTHDGGYTDTQYF	NA	TRBV28	TRBJ2-3	NA
TGTGCCAGCAGCCCGACGGGCTCCTACGAGCAGTACTTC	CASSPTGSYEQYF	NA	TRBV12-3/TRBV12-4	TRBJ2-7	NA
TGCGCCAGCAGCTTCGGGGGAATGAGAGAGACCCAGTACTTC	CASSFGGMRETQYF	NA	TRBV5-1	TRBJ2-5	NA
TGTGCCAGCAGTTACTCTTTGGGACAGGGTGAAGCTTTCTTT	CASSYSLGQGEAFF	NA	TRBV6-5	TRBJ1-1	TRBD1
TGCGCCTCAGGGGTTCACTCAGATACGCAGTATTTT	CASGVHSDTQYF	NA	TRBV10-2	TRBJ2-3	NA
TGCAGCGTTGCGAGTCAAAATTCACCCCTCCACTTT	CSVASQNSPLHF	NA	TRBV29-1	TRBJ1-6	NA
TGCGCCAGCAGCCAGTCGACAGGGGCTGTCTATGGCTACACCTTC	CASSQSTGAVYGYTF	NA	TRBV5-1	TRBJ1-2	TRBD1
TGTGCCACCTTACTAGGGAACACCGGGGAGCTGTTTTTT	CATLLGNTGELFF	NA	TRBV28	TRBJ2-2	NA
TGTGCCAGCAGCCGACAAGTCAGTGGCAATCAGCCCCAGCATTTT	CASSRQVSGNQPQHF	NA	TRBV7-3	TRBJ1-5	NA
TGTGCCAGCAGTTTAGGGGACTACTCTGGAAACACCATATATTTT	CASSLGDYSGNTIYF	NA	TRBV28	TRBJ1-3	NA
TGTGCCAGTCGAAGGCTAGCGGTTACAGATACGCAGTATTTT	CASRRLAVTDTQYF	NA	TRBV19	TRBJ2-3	TRBD2